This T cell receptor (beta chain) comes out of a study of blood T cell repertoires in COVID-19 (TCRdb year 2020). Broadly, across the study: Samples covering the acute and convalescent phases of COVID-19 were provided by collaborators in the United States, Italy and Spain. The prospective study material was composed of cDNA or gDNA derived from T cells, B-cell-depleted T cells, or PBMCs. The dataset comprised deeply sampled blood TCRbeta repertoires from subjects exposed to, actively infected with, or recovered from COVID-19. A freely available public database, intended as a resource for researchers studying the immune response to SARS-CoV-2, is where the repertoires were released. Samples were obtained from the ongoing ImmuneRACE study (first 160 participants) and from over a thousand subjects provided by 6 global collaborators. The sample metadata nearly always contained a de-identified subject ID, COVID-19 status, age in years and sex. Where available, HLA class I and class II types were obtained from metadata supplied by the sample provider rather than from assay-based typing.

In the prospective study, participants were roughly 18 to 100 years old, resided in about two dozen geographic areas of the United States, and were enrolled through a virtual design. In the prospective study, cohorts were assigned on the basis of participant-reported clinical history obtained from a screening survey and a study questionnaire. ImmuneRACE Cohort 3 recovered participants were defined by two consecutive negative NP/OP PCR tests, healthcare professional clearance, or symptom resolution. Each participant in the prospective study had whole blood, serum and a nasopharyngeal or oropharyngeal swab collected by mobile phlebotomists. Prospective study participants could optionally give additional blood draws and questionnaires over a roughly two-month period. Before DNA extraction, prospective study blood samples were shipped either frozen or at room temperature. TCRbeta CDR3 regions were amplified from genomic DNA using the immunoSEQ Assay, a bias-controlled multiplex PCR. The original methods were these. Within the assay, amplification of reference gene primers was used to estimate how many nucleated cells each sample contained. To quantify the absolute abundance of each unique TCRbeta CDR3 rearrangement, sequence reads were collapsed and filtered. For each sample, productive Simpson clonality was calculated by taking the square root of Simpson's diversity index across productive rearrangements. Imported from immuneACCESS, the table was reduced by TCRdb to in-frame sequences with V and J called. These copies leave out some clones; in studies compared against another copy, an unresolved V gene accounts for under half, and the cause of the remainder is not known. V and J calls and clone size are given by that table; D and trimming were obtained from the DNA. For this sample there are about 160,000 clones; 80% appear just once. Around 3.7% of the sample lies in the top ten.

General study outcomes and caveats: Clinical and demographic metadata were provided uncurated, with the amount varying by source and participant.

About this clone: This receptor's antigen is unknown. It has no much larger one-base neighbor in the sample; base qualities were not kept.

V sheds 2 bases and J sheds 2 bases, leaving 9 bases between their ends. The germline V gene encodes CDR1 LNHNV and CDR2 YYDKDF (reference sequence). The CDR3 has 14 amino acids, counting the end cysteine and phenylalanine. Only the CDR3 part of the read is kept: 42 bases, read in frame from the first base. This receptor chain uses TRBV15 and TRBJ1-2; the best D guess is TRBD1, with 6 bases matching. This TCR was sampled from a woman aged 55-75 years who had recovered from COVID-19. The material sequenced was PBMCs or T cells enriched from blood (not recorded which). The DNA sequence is TGTGCCACCAGCAGACTTGACAGGAACTATGGCTACACCTTC. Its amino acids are CATSRLDRNYGYTF. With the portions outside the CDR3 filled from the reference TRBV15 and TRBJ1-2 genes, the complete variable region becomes DAMVIQNPRYQVTQFGKPVTLSCSQTLNHNVMYWYQQKSSQAPKLLFHYYDKDFNNEADTPDNFQSRRPNTSFCFLDIRSPGLGDTAMYLCATSRLDRNYGYTFGSGTRLTVV.